The 6 T cell receptor beta chains below all came from one sample that was sequenced in a study of early stage breast cancer tumors. Assay used: immunoSEQ multiplex PCR; TCRdb lists only in-frame clones, some missing. The data contain 30,000 to 40,000 clones, roughly 72% of them singletons. Sequencing input: blood. All receptors come from a person aged 55-75 years with breast cancer.

The rearrangement joins TRBV18 to TRBJ2-7; no clear D gene. The germline V gene has CDR1 KGHSH and CDR2 LQKENI. Trimming stripped 5 bases from V and 2 bases from J, with 16 bases between. The CDR3 loop spans 15 amino acids. CDR3 sequence reads: CASSMGSGFTYEQYF. CDR3 DNA sequence: TGTGCCAGCTCAATGGGGTCTGGGTTCACCTACGAGCAGTACTTC.

The chain has TRBV6-5 and TRBJ1-6; D might be TRBD1 (5 bases). The CDR3 is 13 residues long. Germline loops: CDR1 MNHEY, CDR2 SVGAGI. Trimming cost V 0 bases and J 9 bases, with 6 bases left between them. CDR3 region: CASSYSQGSPLHF. The CDR3 DNA reads as TGTGCCAGCAGTTACTCCCAGGGTTCACCCCTCCACTTT.

V and J are TRBV7-8 and TRBJ2-7; D tentatively reads TRBD1 or TRBD2 (5 bases each). Germline V gene data show CDR1 as SGHVS and CDR2 as FQNEAQ. V was cut by 3 bases and J by 1 base, with 13 bases left in between. CDR3 size: 15 residues. CDR3 sequence: CASSLGRRESYEQYF. The CDR3 DNA follows: TGTGCCAGCAGCTTGGGACGAAGGGAATCCTACGAGCAGTACTTC.

This chain links TRBV7-9 with TRBJ2-1; 8 bases are a match to TRBD2. This CDR3 has 14 amino acids. Germline values: CDR1 SEHNR, CDR2 FQNEAQ (reference sequence). J lost 0 bases, V lost 6 bases, and 1 base had no gene match. CDR3 bases: TGTGCCAGCAGGGGGACTAGCTCCTACAATGAGCAGTTCTTC. It specifies CASRGTSSYNEQFF.

This clone was seen a single time. The V gene is TRBV4-1, the J gene TRBJ2-3; 7 nucleotides match TRBD2. Trimming at V came to 1 base and at J to 0 bases, leaving 7 bases not matched to a gene. This CDR3 region has 17 residues. Germline V gene sequence: CDR1 MGHRA, CDR2 YSYEKL. The CDR3 sequence is CASSQGTRFSSTDTQYF. The CDR3 DNA reads TGCGCCAGCAGCCAAGGGACTAGATTCAGTAGCACAGATACGCAGTATTTT.

The V gene is TRBV5-6, the J gene TRBJ1-3; D unclear. The V and J ends lost 4 bases and 5 bases respectively, with 13 bases between them. The CDR3 totals 14 residues. The germline V gene encodes CDR1 SGHDT and CDR2 YYEEEE. The CDR3 sequence: CASSIRALRNTIYF. As DNA, the CDR3 is TGTGCCAGCAGCATACGTGCCCTTCGAAACACCATATATTTT.